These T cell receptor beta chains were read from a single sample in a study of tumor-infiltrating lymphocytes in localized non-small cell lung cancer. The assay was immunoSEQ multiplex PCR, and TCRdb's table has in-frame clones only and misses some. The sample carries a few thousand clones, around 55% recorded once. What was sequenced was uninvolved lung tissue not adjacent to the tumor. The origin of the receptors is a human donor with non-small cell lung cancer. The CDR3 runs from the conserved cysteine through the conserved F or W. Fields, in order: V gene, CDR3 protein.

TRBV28	CASSLFSSGTAAFF
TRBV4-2	CASSQMRGVGFGELFF
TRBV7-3	CASSSTGTWGETQYF
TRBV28	CARGGETQYF
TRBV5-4	CASSASRGQVNEQFF
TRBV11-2	CASSLLAGGEPTDTQYF
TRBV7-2	CASSPEGPNQPQHF
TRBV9	CASSVEDFLSSTDTQYF
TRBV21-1	CASSRRLKRQPNEQFF
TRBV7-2	CASSPQGGRETQYF
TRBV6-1	CASRNSYEQYF
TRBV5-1	CASSDTDRVYEQYF
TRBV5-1	CASSLGGVQETQYF
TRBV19	CASSTLRRGDGYTF
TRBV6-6	CASKGVEQYF
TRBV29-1	CSVIGGIYEQYF
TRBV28	CASGIDSSYEQYF
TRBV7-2	CASSSPGLAGGHEQFF
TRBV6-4	CASSANPGQTEAFF
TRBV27	CASSPLTLTSGRAYEQFF
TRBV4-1	CASSQESRATGANVLTF
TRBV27	CASSPTLQGRAFF
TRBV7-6	CASTSSRSTDTQYF
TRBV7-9	CASSLLGRRDSPLHF
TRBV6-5	CASRRDDADTQYF
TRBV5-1	CASSWGGQGPNTGELFF
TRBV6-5	CASSSGQGRGGYTF
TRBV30	CAWSVTSGITDTQYF
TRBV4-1	CASSRGGDDEQYF
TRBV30	CAWKASGNTIYF
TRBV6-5	CASSYQGREQYF
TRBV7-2	CASKERNQETQYF
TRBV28	CASSPGQNTEAFF
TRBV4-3	CASSQDWRGEGGYTF
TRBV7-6	CASSPILALTGELFF
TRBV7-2	CASSLGPGDQPQHF
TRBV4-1	CASRDRVDTYEQYF
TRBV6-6	CASSSSSRKLFF
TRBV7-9	CASSPDVWDGATEAFF
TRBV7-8	CASSPAGRANNEQFF
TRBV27	CARPLEQYF
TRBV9	CASSVGTSHNEQFF
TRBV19	CASSTLQGPYGYTF
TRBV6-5	CASSYSSNTEAFF
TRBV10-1	CASSEFHNTEAFF
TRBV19	CASGRGDYEQYF
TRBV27	CASNKSPGQGAGEQYF
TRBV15	CATSRDLGVEQYF
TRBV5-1	CASSPRAGSYEQYF
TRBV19	CASSTRQRLNYGYTF
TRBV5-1	CASSQSGGGNQPQHF
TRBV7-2	CASSQFKNQPQHF